Presented here are 14 T cell receptor beta chains from one specimen sequenced in a study of blood T cell repertoires in COVID-19 (dated by TCRdb to 2018 to 2021). The library was made by the immunoSEQ multiplex PCR assay. The table comes from immuneACCESS by way of TCRdb, which keeps in-frame sequences with V and J called. Part of the clones is missing from these tables; in studies checked, under half for an unresolved V gene and the rest for unknown reasons. For this sample the table gives 250,000 or so clones, of which approximately 86% were detected only once. About 2.7% of the sample rests with the top ten. Material: PBMCs or T cells enriched from blood (not recorded which). These receptors all come from a woman aged 18-29 years who had recovered from COVID-19.

This chain links TRBV6-5 with TRBJ2-1; 12 bases are shared with TRBD2. Losses at the gene ends were 5 bases for V and 3 bases for J; bases not matched to a gene: 2. From germline, CDR1 is MNHEY and CDR2 SVGAGI. The CDR3 is 15 residues long. CDR3 in DNA: TGTGCCAGCAGTAGACTAGCGGGAGACTACAATGAGCAGTTCTTC. Translated: CASSRLAGDYNEQFF.

As concerns this clone: The junction departs from the called germline gene at one end, perhaps through a read error. J is TRBJ2-2 and V is TRBV6-5; TRBD2 aligns across 9 bases. The CDR3 loop spans 15 amino acids. The germline V gene has CDR1 MNHEY and CDR2 SVGAGI. The CDR3 spells CASNYAGGGTGELFF. CDR3 in DNA: TGTGCCAGCAATTACGCGGGAGGGGGGACCGGGGAGCTGTTTTTT.

The chain is built from TRBV25-1 and TRBJ2-1; D perhaps matches TRBD2 (6 bases). The CDR3 loop spans 17 amino acids. V was clipped by 0 bases and J by 2 bases, with 14 bases between them. The V gene's germline CDR1 is MGHDK and CDR2 SYGVNS. The CDR3 sequence: CASSEYFPRGAYNEQFF. The CDR3 DNA reads TGTGCCAGCAGTGAATATTTCCCACGCGGGGCCTACAATGAGCAGTTCTTC. Supplemented by reference TRBV25-1 and TRBJ2-1, the full variable domain reads EADIYQTPRYLVIGTGKKITLECSQTMGHDKMYWYQQDPGMELHLIHYSYGVNSTEKGDLSSESTVSRIRTEHFPLTLESARPSHTSQYLCASSEYFPRGAYNEQFFGPGTRLTVL.

The chain uses TRBV5-1 and TRBJ2-3; no firm D call. Per the germline V gene, CDR1 is SGHRS and CDR2 is YFSETQ. The CDR3 is 14 residues long. V was shortened by 0 bases and J by 4 bases, with 9 bases between the two germline ends. The CDR3 sequence: CASSLAITPDTQYF. The DNA for the CDR3 is TGCGCCAGCAGCTTGGCCATTACTCCAGATACGCAGTATTTT.

CDR3 loop: CASSLGGRIVNEQFF. The CDR3 coding sequence is TGTGCCAGCAGTTTAGGCGGGAGGATTGTCAATGAGCAGTTCTTC. The J gene is TRBJ2-1, the V gene TRBV28, with 8 bases matching TRBD2. CDR1 is MDHEN and CDR2 is SYDVKM in the germline V gene. With V trimmed by 2 bases and J by 6 bases, 6 bases remained unmatched. The CDR3 has 15 amino acids.

The rearrangement links TRBV5-4 to TRBJ2-1; 10 positions agree with TRBD2. The CDR3 extends over 15 amino acids. CDR1 is SGHNT and CDR2 is YYREEE in the germline V gene (reference sequence). Trimming cost V 4 bases and J 3 bases; bases outside gene matches: 4. The chain's CDR3 is CASSLSGRSYNEQFF. CDR3 nucleotides: TGTGCCAGCAGCCTTAGCGGGAGGAGCTACAATGAGCAGTTCTTC. Variable domain in full (rest from reference TRBV5-4 and TRBJ2-1): ETGVTQSPTHLIKTRGQQVTLRCSSQSGHNTVSWYQQALGQGPQFIFQYYREEENGRGNFPPRFSGLQFPNYSSELNVNALELDDSALYLCASSLSGRSYNEQFFGPGTRLTVL.

This chain connects TRBV2 to TRBJ2-1, with 7 bases matching TRBD1. Germline CDR1 SNHLY, CDR2 FYNNEI. CDR3 length: 15 residues. After removal of 7 bases from V and 1 base from J, the junction contained 7 bases not matched to a gene. The CDR3 reads CASIRTGASYNEQFF. The CDR3 DNA reads TGTGCCAGCATAAGAACAGGGGCGTCCTACAATGAGCAGTTCTTC.

This chain uses TRBV10-3 with TRBJ1-2, with unresolved D. Per germline, CDR1 ENHRY and CDR2 SYGVKD. The CDR3 runs 14 residues. The V end lost 0 bases, the J end lost 4 bases, and 9 bases lay between the germline ends. CDR3 protein: CAISESFRVYGYTF. The CDR3 DNA follows: TGTGCCATCAGTGAGTCGTTTAGAGTCTATGGCTACACCTTC.

The chain joins TRBV5-5 to TRBJ1-2; tentatively, D is TRBD1 (6 bases). This CDR3 spans 17 amino acids. Germline V lookup: CDR1 SGHKS, CDR2 YYEKEE (reference sequence). Deletions cut 2 bases from V and 2 bases from J, with 19 bases between. The CDR3 bases are TGTGCCAGCAGCTTCAGTCCAGGGGCAGTAGGCAACTATGGCTACACCTTC. Translation: CASSFSPGAVGNYGYTF.

The chain carries TRBV6-2 or TRBV6-3 and TRBJ1-2, with 7 nucleotides matching TRBD1. J lost 3 bases, V lost 6 bases, and 10 bases had no gene match. CDR3 size: 15 residues. Germline values: CDR1 MNHEY, CDR2 SVGEGT. The chain's CDR3 is CASSTGGGWDYGYTF. DNA of the CDR3: TGTGCCAGCAGCACTGGAGGGGGCTGGGACTATGGCTACACCTTC.

The genes are TRBV28 and TRBJ2-1, with TRBD2 identical over 9 bases. Germline values: CDR1 MDHEN, CDR2 SYDVKM. V lost 7 bases, J lost 8 bases, and 12 bases stayed unmatched. CDR3 size: 15 residues. This CDR3 is CASTRGGREGDEQFF. The DNA of the CDR3 is TGTGCCAGCACCCGGGGGGGGCGGGAGGGCGATGAGCAGTTCTTC.

Only one count was recorded for this clone. The genes are TRBV25-1 and TRBJ1-1; D is perhaps TRBD1 (5 bases). CDR1 is MGHDK, CDR2 SYGVNS, per germline. CDR3 length: 13 amino acids. V lost 5 bases and J lost 4, with 11 bases in between. CDR3 sequence reads: CASSISGGTEAFF. The CDR3 coding sequence is TGTGCCAGCAGTATTTCGGGGGGCACTGAAGCTTTCTTT. The full variable domain, with the rest looked up from reference TRBV25-1 and TRBJ1-1, is EADIYQTPRYLVIGTGKKITLECSQTMGHDKMYWYQQDPGMELHLIHYSYGVNSTEKGDLSSESTVSRIRTEHFPLTLESARPSHTSQYLCASSISGGTEAFFGQGTRLTVV.

This chain joins TRBV2 and TRBJ2-1; 7 nucleotides match TRBD2. Germline values: CDR1 SNHLY, CDR2 FYNNEI. The CDR3 totals 14 residues. The V segment lost 6 bases and the J segment 0 bases; nucleotides outside the gene matches: 2. CDR3 nucleotide sequence: TGTGCCAGCAGCGGACTAGTCTCCTACAATGAGCAGTTCTTC. This gives the protein CASSGLVSYNEQFF.

This rearrangement joins TRBV18 to TRBJ1-1; no clear D. The V gene lost 2 bases and the J gene lost 0 bases, with 4 bases spanning the gap. Germline assignment: CDR1 KGHSH and CDR2 LQKENI. This CDR3 contains 13 residues. In nucleotides, the CDR3 is TGTGCCAGCTCACCAGAGGTGAACACTGAAGCTTTCTTT. Protein: CASSPEVNTEAFF.